What follows are 21 T cell receptor beta chains derived from one specimen sequenced in a study of cytomegalovirus exposure and HLA in healthy donors. Vbeta (60) and Jbeta (13) primers were used in the PCR. TCRdb keeps only in-frame clones here, not all; method: immunoSEQ multiplex PCR. Among some 110,000 clones, roughly four fifths were seen once, and the ten largest hold 2.5% to 3.5%. The sequenced sample consisted of PBMCs. Receptors were obtained from a male donor in good health and CMV-seropositive.

The CDR3: CASSPSRTSGFSYEQYF. The DNA for the CDR3 is TGTGCCAGCAGCCCGTCCCGGACTAGCGGGTTCTCCTACGAGCAGTACTTC. The gene calls are TRBV5-4 and TRBJ2-7, with 11 bases identical to TRBD2. Germline V gives CDR1 SGHNT, CDR2 YYREEE (reference sequence). With V trimmed by 4 bases and J by 0 bases, 9 bases remained unmatched. The CDR3 spans 17 residues.

This chain links TRBV6-5 with TRBJ1-2; D gene ambiguous. Germline-derived CDR1 and CDR2 are MNHEY and SVGAGI. The V end lost 6 bases, the J end lost 8 bases, and 19 bases lay between the germline ends. CDR3 length: 14 amino acids. In DNA form, the CDR3 reads TGTGCCAGCAGCCCTTCGGAACTCCACGGGGGCTACACCTTC. Its protein product is CASSPSELHGGYTF.

The table lists this clone with a few counts. V is TRBV18 and J is TRBJ2-1; unclear D gene. This CDR3 has 13 residues. CDR1 KGHSH and CDR2 LQKENI come from the germline V gene. V was clipped by 2 bases and J by 6 bases, with 8 bases between them. The CDR3 sequence: CASSPMSSNEQFF. Written as DNA, the CDR3 is TGTGCCAGCTCACCAATGTCTAGCAATGAGCAGTTCTTC.

This clone was found a few times. The V and J genes are TRBV29-1 and TRBJ1-2, with 7 bases fitting TRBD1. This CDR3 is 14 amino acids long. The ends lost 6 bases at V and 2 bases at J; junction bases unmatched: 9. Germline V CDR1 and CDR2: SQVTM, ANQGSEA. CDR3 region: CSVARDSGNYGYTF. CDR3 nucleotide sequence: TGCAGCGTCGCACGGGACAGCGGGAACTATGGCTACACCTTC. The complete variable domain, with remaining parts taken from reference TRBV29-1 and TRBJ1-2, reads SAVISQKPSRDICQRGTSLTIQCQVDSQVTMMFWYRQQPGQSLTLIATANQGSEATYESGFVIDKFPISRPNLTFSTLTVSNMSPEDSSIYLCSVARDSGNYGYTFGSGTRLTVV.

The V call is TRBV7-2, the J call TRBJ2-3; D not certain. From germline, CDR1 is SGHTA and CDR2 FQGNSA. V gave up 0 bases and J gave up 1 base, with 8 bases separating them. CDR3 length: 15 residues. The CDR3 region is CASSLALPGTDTQYF. CDR3 in DNA: TGTGCCAGCAGCTTAGCCCTCCCTGGCACAGATACGCAGTATTTT. Filled out from reference TRBV7-2 and TRBJ2-3, the complete variable domain reads GAGVSQSPSNKVTEKGKDVELRCDPISGHTALYWYRQSLGQGLEFLIYFQGNSAPDKSGLPSDRFSAERTGGSVSTLTIQRTQQEDSAVYLCASSLALPGTDTQYFGPGTRLTVL.

The chain carries TRBV28 and TRBJ2-7; possibly TRBD1 for D (5 bases). The V gene lost 10 bases and the J gene lost 2 bases, with 12 bases spanning the gap. The CDR3 sequence is 12 residues long. Germline V gene data show CDR1 as MDHEN and CDR2 as SYDVKM. CDR3 nucleotides: TGTGCCACTACAGGACAAACCTACGAGCAGTACTTC. This sequence encodes CATTGQTYEQYF.

The chain has TRBV5-1 and TRBJ2-5; D is unclear. Germline lookup yields CDR1 SGHRS and CDR2 YFSETQ. CDR3 length equals 14 residues. Trimming removed 0 bases from V and 2 bases from J, with 8 bases in between. The DNA of the CDR3 is TGCGCCAGCAGCTTGGACTCGAGACAAGAGACCCAGTACTTC. Amino acid sequence: CASSLDSRQETQYF.

The genes are TRBV28 and TRBJ2-3, with unresolved D. Trimming took 1 base from V and 3 from J, leaving 11 bases between them. Looked up from germline, CDR1 is MDHEN and CDR2 is SYDVKM. This CDR3 comprises 15 residues. This CDR3 reads CASSLSVPTTDTQYF. CDR3 nucleotide sequence: TGTGCCAGCAGTTTATCTGTCCCTACTACAGATACGCAGTATTTT.

The sample holds a few counts of this clone. This chain joins TRBV7-9 and TRBJ1-5; TRBD1 might be the D (5 bases). The CDR3 runs to 14 residues. CDR1 and CDR2 (germline): SEHNR, FQNEAQ (reference sequence). V dropped 3 bases and J dropped 7 bases, with 13 bases sitting between them. The CDR3 protein is CASSLQTVDQPQHF. Written as DNA, the CDR3 is TGTGCCAGCAGCTTGCAGACAGTGGACCAGCCCCAGCATTTT.

The chain joins TRBV4-3 to TRBJ1-5, with 7 nucleotides matching TRBD1. The CDR3 consists of 19 residues. V trimming: 0 bases; J trimming: 0 bases; junction bases outside the gene matches: 11. The germline V gene encodes CDR1 LGHNA and CDR2 YSLEER. The CDR3 sequence is CASSQDRQPRGYSNQPQHF. The CDR3 nucleotides are TGCGCCAGCAGCCAAGATAGACAACCCAGGGGGTATAGCAATCAGCCCCAGCATTTT.

The chain has TRBV5-1 and TRBJ2-7; TRBD1 agrees at 7 bases. The germline V gene has CDR1 SGHRS and CDR2 YFSETQ. CDR3 size: 15 residues. J was trimmed by 9 bases and V by 3 bases; bases with no gene match: 15. Here the CDR3 reads CASSYDRVSLGGQYF. CDR3 nucleotides: TGCGCCAGCAGCTATGACAGGGTTAGCCTCGGCGGGCAGTACTTC.

Only a few counts were recorded for this clone. This chain connects TRBV4-1 to TRBJ2-7, with D possibly matching TRBD2 (5 bases). The germline gives CDR1 MGHRA, CDR2 YSYEKL. V gave up 4 bases and J gave up 1 base, with 11 bases separating them. The CDR3 contains 14 residues. The CDR3 spells CASSPAGSSYEQYF. The CDR3 nucleotides are TGCGCCAGCAGCCCCGCGGGCTCGTCCTACGAGCAGTACTTC.

The chain joins TRBV7-2 to TRBJ2-7; D gene unclear. The germline CDR1 and CDR2 sequences are SGHTA and FQGNSA. The CDR3 consists of 14 residues. Trimming cost V 5 bases and J 3 bases, with 14 bases left between them. The CDR3 DNA sequence: TGTGCCAGCAGCCTTACCGGGTCCCTCTACGAGCAGTACTTC. Amino acid sequence: CASSLTGSLYEQYF.

The chain's CDR3 is CSVPFTDTQYF. For the CDR3, the DNA is TGCAGTGTTCCCTTCACAGATACGCAGTATTTT. The V call is TRBV20-1, the J call TRBJ2-3; no clear D. The CDR3 is made up of 11 amino acids. Germline V lookup: CDR1 DFQATT, CDR2 SNEGSKA (reference sequence). V lost 7 bases, J lost 2 bases, and 7 bases lay in between.

The genes are TRBV2 and TRBJ1-1, with D possibly TRBD1 on 5 matching bases. CDR1 is SNHLY, CDR2 FYNNEI, per germline. CDR3 length equals 12 residues. The V gene lost 10 bases and the J gene lost 4 bases, with 13 bases spanning the gap. The CDR3 protein is CATRRGSTEAFF. The CDR3 coding sequence is TGTGCCACCCGTCGGGGGAGCACTGAAGCTTTCTTT.

The chain joins TRBV18 to TRBJ2-1, with 11 bases that match TRBD1. This CDR3 is built from 14 residues. Germline values: CDR1 KGHSH, CDR2 LQKENI. Germline trimming cut 6 bases from V and 10 bases from J; bases unmatched to any gene: 8. The CDR3 DNA reads as TGTGCCAGCTCCCCCGGGACAGGGGGTTGGGAGCAGTTCTTC. Its protein product is CASSPGTGGWEQFF. Full variable domain (outside the CDR3, taken from reference TRBV18 and TRBJ2-1): NAGVMQNPRHLVRRRGQEARLRCSPMKGHSHVYWYRQLPEEGLKFMVYLQKENIIDESGMPKERFSAEFPKEGPSILRIQQVVRGDSAAYFCASSPGTGGWEQFFGPGTRLTVL.

The chain is built from TRBV7-3 and TRBJ2-7; 13 nucleotides line up with TRBD2. V lost 5 bases, J lost 6 bases, and 10 bases stayed unmatched. This CDR3 spans 16 amino acids. The germline V gene has CDR1 SGHTA and CDR2 FQGTGA. In DNA form, the CDR3 reads TGTGCCAGCAGCCTAGCGGGACTAGCGGGGAAAACCGAGCAGTACTTC. Amino acid sequence: CASSLAGLAGKTEQYF.

The CDR3: CASKGNEQYF. The CDR3 DNA is TGTGCCAGCAAGGGGAACGAGCAGTACTTC. The V call is TRBV6-6, the J call TRBJ2-7; tentative D call: TRBD1 (5 bases). The CDR3 has 10 amino acids. Trimming pared 7 bases from V and 5 bases from J, leaving 6 bases between. Germline loops: CDR1 MNHNY, CDR2 SVGAGI (reference sequence).

This clone occurred once. V usage is TRBV27 and J usage is TRBJ2-1; 9 nucleotides align to TRBD1. This CDR3 contains 14 residues. The V and J ends lost 3 bases and 5 bases, in that order; junction bases with no gene match: 2. Germline lookup yields CDR1 MNHEY and CDR2 SMNVEV (reference sequence). This chain's CDR3 is CASSFRQGDNEQFF. The CDR3 DNA is TGTGCCAGCAGTTTTAGACAGGGGGACAATGAGCAGTTCTTC.

This chain uses TRBV7-3 with TRBJ2-1; 8 nucleotides line up with TRBD2. CDR1 is SGHTA and CDR2 is FQGTGA in the germline V gene. The junction had 5 bases not matched to a gene; V was cut back by 2 bases and J by 8 bases. The length of the CDR3 is 14 residues. The CDR3 is CASSLDVSGDEQFF. CDR3 bases: TGTGCCAGCAGCTTAGATGTTAGCGGGGATGAGCAGTTCTTC.

The chain carries TRBV5-7 and TRBJ1-3; 8 bases are shared with TRBD1. TRBV5-7 is designated an ORF whose function remains uncertain. This CDR3 spans 15 amino acids. V lost 4 bases to trimming and J lost 7 bases; unmatched junction nucleotides: 10. CDR3 amino acids: CASSTPGQALNTIYF. The CDR3 coding sequence is TGTGCCAGCAGCACCCCGGGACAGGCACTGAACACCATATATTTT.